This T cell receptor (beta chain) stems from a study of cytomegalovirus exposure and HLA in healthy donors (dated by TCRdb to about 2017). With regard to the full study: According to an earlier analysis of 450 to 650 of the donors, about 179 million T cells yielded some 110 million unique TCR beta sequences and approximately 280 Gb of sequence data. Roughly 300 gigabases of sequencing data and around 87 million unique TCR sequences were included in an early release covering several hundred HLA-typed donors. Of the approximately 400 genotyped donors, about 84% fell in the genetic ancestry cluster associated with self-reported Caucasian donors. The study aimed to test whether signatures of past pathogen exposure could be identified by cataloging public T cell receptors. The T cell repertoires of roughly 660 subjects were profiled by immunosequencing and related to cytomegalovirus serostatus. In addition to the first cohort of 666 subjects, a separate validation cohort of 100 to 150 different subjects was used. To predict cytomegalovirus infection status, the study combined high-throughput TCR immunosequencing, statistical association of individual TCRs with disease status, and machine learning. A later analysis re-analyzed previously published TCR beta repertoires from about 730 donors and added high-resolution HLA genotyping to study TCR occurrence patterns. Rather than drawing on any new phenotypic data, the later analysis identified candidate immune exposures from TCR beta sequences and the way those sequences occurred across donors. An earlier analysis of 587 of the donors used high-throughput TCR beta sequencing to judge whether each TCR beta V gene segment behaved as functional or pseudogenic. Donor age, sex, ethnicity and CMV serostatus were collected together with the repertoire data. A later genetic analysis took genome-wide SNP genotypes for about 65% of the 666 donors and used that subset as a discovery cohort. All discovery cohort repertoires had been generated using a single sequencing platform. Both class I and class II loci were covered by HLA typing, at four-digit resolution. Typing coverage varied by locus: roughly 629-640 donors for A, B, C, DRB1 and DQB1; approximately 500 for DQA1; about 600 for DPA1; around 490 for DPB1. Roughly 5 DR-DQ haplotypes were handled as single units for association and clustering, since linkage in the cohort was strong. On average, about 240,000 unique TCR beta nucleotide sequences were sequenced per donor among about 400 genotyped donors of the cohort, with 15% to 20% of those sequences being non-productive. What the study reported, not specific to this receptor: In a later genetic analysis, fewer N-insertions in productive TCRs were reported among donors in an Asian-associated ancestry cluster than the roughly 700-donor mean. Broadly in line with IMGT annotations, most TCR beta V segments showed up in productive rearrangements about 87% or about 30% of the time in an earlier analysis of some 590 of the donors. Presence/absence analyses assumed roughly uniform sequencing depth across donors, an assumption that may not hold. Strong co-occurrence of HLA alleles, especially DR and DQ, made assigning TCR associations to individual alleles difficult. For the cohort, immune exposure information was limited to CMV serostatus. In a later analysis, most CMV-associated TCR beta chains were found to appear HLA-restricted, with HLA associations seemingly driven largely by CMV exposure. A cluster of highly shared sequence variants was judged likely to represent a technical artifact of the sequencing pipeline. Compared with equally common non-associated chains, HLA-associated TCR beta chains in a later analysis were more clonally expanded and had lower generation probabilities. Because HLA typing was unavailable for some donors at each locus, only the typed subset was used in association tests. In a later analysis, more than 15,000 TCR beta sequences were associated with specific HLA alleles at a false discovery rate of 0.05. Most TCR sequences were observed very rarely across donors, whereas some public TCRs were present in many individuals. A later analysis found that TCR association rates varied across HLA loci, with DRB1 alleles showing the most associated TCRs and HLA-C alleles the fewest. A later genetic analysis associated a missense DCLRE1C variant with V-gene and J-gene trimming of TCR beta chains, and an independent cohort replicated the association. In the study, roughly 160 TCR beta chains were listed as associated with cytomegalovirus. Because counts were too low, 15 to 20 rarely observed V segments, including chromosome 9 orphons, were excluded from the earlier analysis of around 640 of the donors. Only TCR beta chains were sequenced in this cohort, and the absence of alpha or paired-chain data limited detectable features. In a later analysis, several top co-occurrence clusters were reported to appear linked to parvovirus B19, influenza, CMV and Epstein-Barr virus. The 87-base-pair reads could not distinguish some IMGT-functional V segments, including TRBV6-2 and TRBV6-3, so those segments were excluded. In both the original and validation cohorts, the classifier was reported to diagnose cytomegalovirus status with high specificity and sensitivity. In vitro tests confirmed that a few of the cytomegalovirus-associated TCR beta chains recognize cytomegalovirus antigens. Correlated functional status among segregating V segments might be attributable to linkage disequilibrium, but an unknown experimental factor could not be ruled out. A further reported finding was that TCR beta sequences accurately predicted the HLA-A and HLA-B alleles for most subjects in the first cohort. The authors suggested that the approach could potentially be extended to other disease states and immunological phenotypes.

The library was prepared using the immunoSEQ multiplex PCR assay. The multiplex PCR relied on a mix of 60 forward primers for TCR Vbeta segments and 13 reverse primers for TCR Jbeta segments. Amplification of the CDR3 region of rearranged TCR beta genes was performed with a multiplex PCR assay on genomic DNA. On the Illumina HiSeq System, the amplified TCR beta libraries were sequenced as 87-base-pair reads. On the study's bioinformatics: In a later analysis, some 80 million unique TCR beta chains were counted across the approximately 640 repertoires, and roughly 9.9 million of these chains were shared by at least two donors. Raw reads were error-corrected and collapsed into unique sequences with a nearest-neighbor algorithm that merged closely related sequences to remove PCR and sequencing errors. To assign V, D and J gene segments, CDR3 sequences were aligned to IMGT reference sequences. Each retained sequence needed at least a six-nucleotide match to both a V gene segment and a J gene segment. Rearrangements were called productive when the CDR3 lacked stop codons and stayed in frame with V and J; all others were non-productive. CDR3 was defined by IMGT convention, running from the second conserved V-encoded cysteine to the conserved J-encoded phenylalanine. The earlier analysis of fewer than 750 of the donors excluded sequences that lacked an unambiguous match to a single V gene segment. An earlier analysis of some 610 of the donors called V segments functional above 56.7% productive rearrangements and segregating when the between-donor standard deviation exceeded 5%. A statistical classification framework was built to diagnose cytomegalovirus status from the catalog of TCR beta chain sequences. In a later analysis, TCR nucleotide sequences were compared against IMGT/GENE-DB human TR gene sequences so that V and J genes could be assigned. Using the TCRdist pipeline, a later analysis assigned CDR3 sequences along with most-parsimonious VDJ recombination scenarios. In a later analysis, every TCR beta chain was defined by the combination of its CDR3 amino acid sequence and its V-gene family, and reads without a unique V-gene family were dropped. In a later analysis, 450 to 600 highly shared, low-generation-probability nucleotide sequences were removed to address suspected cross-contamination and a sequencing artifact. A later analysis calculated a clonal expansion index for each public chain from normalized within-repertoire ranks of inferred template counts. Generation probabilities in a later analysis came from a VDJ recombination model fitted to out-of-frame rearrangements, and those results were checked against IGoR. Hypergeometric tests were used in a later analysis to score TCR-TCR, TCR-HLA and TCR-CMV co-occurrence, with a repertoire-size bias correction applied to the TCR pairs. A later analysis estimated false discovery rates by permuting HLA or CMV assignments 20 times. In a later analysis, co-occurring TCRs were grouped using DBSCAN, with TCRdist sequence similarity added in when clustering inside HLA-allele-positive subsets. For co-occurrence clustering, repertoires with fewer than 30,000 or more than 120,000 public chains were excluded, along with five or six repertoires with anomalous nucleotide sharing. The immuneACCESS repertoire file appears here via TCRdb, limited to in-frame rearrangements. These files lack a portion of the clones; in checked studies, under half of the deficit traces to unresolved V genes, and the cause of the others is not known. V and J calls and clone size follow that table, whereas D and trimming were derived from the DNA. The sample data list around 150,000 clones, and 65% to 85% of these were observed just once. The ten largest clones add up to approximately 3.6% of the sample.

This clone came up once. Its antigen target is currently unknown. The input lacks base qualities; no much larger clone sits a single base away. The CDR3 starts with the cysteine, ends with the phenylalanine, and has 13 residues. The kept DNA is CDR3 alone, 39 bases in frame from the first base. V gives up 3 bases and J gives up 2 bases, and the segment between their germline ends measures 8 bases. Based on the germline V gene, the CDR1 and CDR2 sequences are ENHRY and SYGVKD. The cohort comprised some 730 healthy bone marrow donors. At the time of sampling, all cohort members were nominally healthy, though unrecorded immune exposures were likely present. The donor tested CMV seronegative, placing the donor among the 350 or so seronegative members of the cohort. Each donor provided a peripheral blood sample, and peripheral blood mononuclear cells were used for TCR beta sequencing. Genomic DNA extraction from the blood cell samples was performed with the Qiagen DNeasy Blood Extraction Kit.

Source material: PBMCs. The V gene is TRBV10-3 and the J gene is TRBJ2-7, with a tentative D gene TRBD1 over 6 matching bases. The TCR sequence derives from a male donor in good health and CMV-seronegative. Read as DNA, the sequence is TGTGCCATCAGTGACGGACAGCCCTACGAGCAGTACTTC. Translated, it gives CAISDGQPYEQYF.